Listed below are T cell receptor beta chains from one sample, sequenced in a study of cytomegalovirus exposure and HLA in healthy donors. Generated by immunoSEQ multiplex PCR, the TCRdb table keeps only in-frame clones and is missing some. In the table there are about 160,000 clones, approximately 80% of which are singletons. Sample: PBMCs. Receptors originate from a man aged 45-60 years in good health and CMV-seropositive. Each CDR3 is given with its conserved first and last residue. Fields, in order: V gene, D gene, J gene, clone size, CDR3 protein, CDR3 DNA. A D gene is named only where the DNA matches it firmly. Clone size, where shown, is once, few, many, or a class for clones that have expanded.

>TRBV4-2|NA|TRBJ1-5|NA
CASSQDSQGQQPQHF
TGTGCCAGCAGCCAAGATTCCCAGGGGCAACAGCCCCAGCATTTT
>TRBV6-1|NA|TRBJ1-2|few
CASSQLLGTNYGYTF
TGTGCCAGCAGCCAACTGCTGGGGACAAACTATGGCTACACCTTC
>TRBV25-1|NA|TRBJ2-2|NA
CASSVGDWTGELFF
TGTGCCAGCAGTGTAGGGGATTGGACCGGGGAGCTGTTTTTT
>TRBV4-3|NA|TRBJ1-2|NA
CASSQDERGSNGYTF
TGCGCCAGCAGCCAAGACGAAAGAGGGTCCAATGGCTACACCTTC
>TRBV29-1|NA|TRBJ2-5|NA
CSVGARLEETQYF
TGCAGCGTTGGTGCAAGATTAGAAGAGACCCAGTACTTC
>TRBV10-3|TRBD1|TRBJ2-7|NA
CAISDRTGGYEQYF
TGTGCCATCAGTGATCGGACAGGGGGCTACGAGCAGTACTTC
>TRBV4-3|TRBD1|TRBJ1-6|NA
CASSQGTGKGSPLHF
TGCGCCAGCAGCCAAGGGACAGGGAAAGGATCACCCCTCCACTTT
>TRBV5-4|NA|TRBJ2-1|NA
CASSSGQTSSYNEQFF
TGTGCCAGCAGCTCGGGACAGACTAGCTCCTACAATGAGCAGTTCTTC
>TRBV11-2|TRBD1|TRBJ1-5|NA
CASSTGQGSNQPQHF
TGTGCCAGCAGCACCGGACAGGGAAGCAATCAGCCCCAGCATTTT
>TRBV6-1|TRBD1|TRBJ2-5|NA
CASSEAGTGKETQYF
TGTGCCAGCAGTGAAGCTGGGACAGGAAAAGAGACCCAGTACTTC
>TRBV30|NA|TRBJ2-3|once
CAWSVWSGLTDTQYF
TGTGCCTGGAGTGTCTGGAGCGGCCTCACAGATACGCAGTATTTT
>TRBV7-8|TRBD1|TRBJ2-7|NA
CASSPLGQGASIYEQYF
TGTGCCAGCAGTCCACTGGGGCAGGGGGCAAGTATCTACGAGCAGTACTTC
>TRBV19|TRBD2|TRBJ2-1|NA
CASSIISGGGTEQFF
TGTGCCAGTAGTATAATCAGCGGGGGGGGGACTGAGCAGTTCTTC
>TRBV29-1|TRBD1|TRBJ2-3|once
CSVRESGQVTDTQYF
TGCAGCGTCAGAGAATCGGGACAGGTCACAGATACGCAGTATTTT
>TRBV11-1|NA|TRBJ1-1|NA
CASSFPGHSNTEAFF
TGTGCCAGCAGCTTTCCGGGACACTCGAACACTGAAGCTTTCTTT
>TRBV5-1|NA|TRBJ2-7|NA
CASRRDNTNYEQYF
TGCGCCAGCAGACGGGACAATACTAACTACGAGCAGTACTTC
>TRBV30|NA|TRBJ2-7|few
CAWSGSIFRGLYEQYF
TGTGCCTGGAGTGGTTCCATTTTTCGGGGTTTGTACGAGCAGTACTTC
>TRBV4-3|TRBD1|TRBJ1-4|NA
CASSQTGRREKLFF
TGCGCCAGCAGCCAGACAGGGCGGAGGGAAAAACTGTTTTTT
>TRBV4-3|TRBD2|TRBJ2-5|few
CASSSQMSSGGLETQYF
TGCGCCAGCAGCTCTCAGATGTCCAGCGGGGGATTAGAGACCCAGTACTTC
>TRBV5-1|NA|TRBJ1-1|NA
CASSLAAGDTEAFF
TGCGCCAGCAGCTTGGCGGCAGGGGACACTGAAGCTTTCTTT
>TRBV9|TRBD1|TRBJ1-2|NA
CASSGGTGGYGYTF
TGTGCCAGCAGCGGCGGGACAGGGGGCTATGGCTACACCTTC
>TRBV5-8|NA|TRBJ1-3|NA
CASSRGQPGNTIYF
TGTGCCAGCAGCAGGGGACAACCTGGAAACACCATATATTTT
>TRBV2|NA|TRBJ1-2|few
CASSEASYGYTF
TGTGCCAGCAGTGAAGCTTCGTATGGCTACACCTTC
>TRBV15|TRBD1|TRBJ1-1|NA
CATSRARDRGQDTEAFF
TGTGCCACCAGCAGAGCCCGGGACAGGGGGCAAGACACTGAAGCTTTCTTT
>TRBV7-9|TRBD1|TRBJ1-2|NA
CASSLYRGQGYGYTF
TGTGCCAGCAGCTTATATAGGGGGCAAGGCTATGGCTACACCTTC
>TRBV4-3|NA|TRBJ1-2|few
CASSQDMGSYGYTF
TGCGCCAGCAGCCAAGACATGGGGAGCTATGGCTACACCTTC
>TRBV6-5|TRBD1|TRBJ1-2|few
CASRRSRGRDYGYTF
TGTGCCAGCAGGCGAAGCAGGGGGCGCGACTATGGCTACACCTTC
>TRBV9|NA|TRBJ2-3|NA
CASTPDGGSDTQYF
TGTGCCAGCACTCCAGACGGCGGCTCAGATACGCAGTATTTT
>TRBV2|TRBD2|TRBJ2-5|NA
CASAGGPQETQYF
TGTGCCAGCGCGGGGGGGCCCCAAGAGACCCAGTACTTC
>TRBV2|NA|TRBJ2-3|once
CASLPYSTDTQYF
TGTGCCAGCTTACCCTACAGCACAGATACGCAGTATTTT
>TRBV7-2|NA|TRBJ1-2|NA
CASSLSTERGGYTF
TGTGCCAGCAGCTTAAGCACCGAGCGGGGTGGCTACACCTTC
>TRBV14|NA|TRBJ1-5|NA
CASSQGGGQSNQPQHF
TGTGCCAGCAGCCAAGGGGGGGGGCAGAGCAATCAGCCCCAGCATTTT
>TRBV6-6|TRBD1|TRBJ1-1|NA
CASRAGTGTEAFF
TGTGCCAGCAGAGCAGGGACAGGCACTGAAGCTTTCTTT
>TRBV29-1|TRBD1|TRBJ1-2|NA
CSVVQGGEIDYTF
TGCAGCGTTGTACAGGGGGGAGAGATTGACTACACCTTC
>TRBV15|NA|TRBJ2-7|NA
CATRADRTFSYEQYF
TGTGCCACCAGGGCCGACAGGACCTTCTCCTACGAGCAGTACTTC
>TRBV2|NA|TRBJ2-6|few
CASSAPGRSGANVLTF
TGTGCCAGCAGTGCCCCAGGTCGGTCTGGGGCCAACGTCCTGACTTTC
>TRBV6-5|TRBD1|TRBJ1-1|NA
CASSYRGTGESAEAFF
TGTGCCAGCAGTTACCGAGGGACAGGGGAATCGGCTGAAGCTTTCTTT
>TRBV18|NA|TRBJ2-7|NA
CASSRGLASEQYF
TGTGCCAGCTCACGGGGCTTGGCCTCCGAGCAGTACTTC